The 26 T cell receptor beta chains presented below share a single source sample, sequenced in a study of control samples from healthy donors and cancer patients (dated by TCRdb to 2020 to 2022). The library relied on the immunoSEQ multiplex PCR assay. TCRdb re-hosts the immuneACCESS table, in-frame sequences only. Its copies lack some clones; in the studies checked, an unresolved V gene accounts for under half of them, and the cause for the rest is not known. The sample profile shows about 100,000 clones; about 82% of them were found once. The ten largest clones take up approximately 20% of the sample. Sequenced material: blood. These receptors all stem from a man younger than 45 in good health.

The rearrangement links TRBV20-1 to TRBJ2-7, with TRBD1 matching over 9 bases. The CDR3 is made up of 15 amino acids. Trimming took 3 bases from V and 5 from J; bases not matched to a gene: 11. Germline CDR1 is DFQATT and CDR2 is SNEGSKA (reference sequence). Here the CDR3 reads CSASSWGTGTNEQYF. CDR3 DNA: TGCAGTGCTAGTAGTTGGGGGACAGGGACCAACGAGCAGTACTTC.

The chain carries TRBV28 and TRBJ2-7; D not resolved. CDR1 is MDHEN, CDR2 SYDVKM, per germline. Trimming took off 2 bases at V and 0 bases at J, with 8 bases between the two ends. The CDR3 extends over 14 amino acids. The CDR3 bases are TGTGCCAGCAGTTTACCCGGCTTCTCCTACGAGCAGTACTTC. It encodes CASSLPGFSYEQYF.

The chain is built from TRBV7-9 and TRBJ1-1, with D possibly matching TRBD1 (6 bases). Trimming removed 5 bases at V and 7 bases at J, with 8 bases between. Per the germline V gene, CDR1 is SEHNR and CDR2 is FQNEAQ (reference sequence). There are 11 residues in the CDR3. DNA of the CDR3: TGTGCCAGCAGCCAAGGGGGTGAAGCTTTCTTT. Translation gives CASSQGGEAFF.

The V gene is TRBV6-1, the J gene TRBJ2-7; a possible D gene is TRBD1 (5 bases). Germline V CDR1 and CDR2: MNHNS, SASEGT. V lost 0 bases and J lost 3, with 12 bases in between. The CDR3 covers 15 residues. CDR3 protein: CASSEARQRFYEQYF. DNA for the CDR3: TGTGCCAGCAGTGAAGCTCGACAGCGATTCTACGAGCAGTACTTC.

This chain links TRBV27 with TRBJ2-7, with D uncertain. CDR3 length: 13 amino acids. Trimming shortened V by 2 bases and J by 1 base, and 6 bases separated the two germline ends. The germline V gene encodes CDR1 MNHEY and CDR2 SMNVEV (reference sequence). The CDR3 loop is CASSLRYSYEQYF. DNA for the CDR3: TGTGCCAGCAGTTTACGCTATTCCTACGAGCAGTACTTC.

The J gene is TRBJ1-2, the V gene TRBV3-1 (or the pseudogene TRBV3-2), with TRBD1 matching 7 bases. This CDR3 has 14 residues. Germline V gene data show CDR1 as LGHDT and CDR2 as YNNKEL (reference sequence). Trimming took 3 bases from V and 4 from J; bases not matched to a gene: 5. The DNA of the CDR3 is TGTGCCAGCAGCCAGAGACAGGGTTCCTATGGCTACACCTTC. It yields the protein CASSQRQGSYGYTF.

The J gene is TRBJ2-3, the V gene TRBV7-3; D might be TRBD1 (6 bases). Trimming stripped 2 bases from V and 6 bases from J, with 15 bases between. This CDR3 contains 15 residues. Germline CDR1 and CDR2: SGHTA and FQGTGA. The CDR3 DNA sequence: TGTGCCAGCAGCTTACGTGGGGGCCACGGGGATACGCAGTATTTT. This gives the protein CASSLRGGHGDTQYF. Together with reference TRBV7-3 and TRBJ2-3, the CDR3 gives the full variable domain: GAGVSQTPSNKVTEKGKYVELRCDPISGHTALYWYRQSLGQGPEFLIYFQGTGAADDSGLPNDRFFAVRPEGSVSTLKIQRTERGDSAVYLCASSLRGGHGDTQYFGPGTRLTVL.

The chain carries TRBV6-5 and TRBJ1-1, with unresolved D. Germline lookup yields CDR1 MNHEY and CDR2 SVGAGI. V was pared by 4 bases and J by 3 bases, with 3 bases between. There are 11 residues in the CDR3. The CDR3 DNA is TGTGCCAGCAGTTCGTACACTGAAGCTTTCTTT. It translates to CASSSYTEAFF.

The chain has TRBV19 and TRBJ1-2, with TRBD1 as a possible D gene (5 bases). Germline V gene sequence: CDR1 LNHDA, CDR2 SQIVND (reference sequence). Trimming took 3 bases from V and 5 from J, leaving 10 bases between them. The CDR3 extends over 13 amino acids. The CDR3 loop is CASSMRGDYGYTF. The CDR3 DNA reads as TGTGCCAGTAGTATGAGAGGGGATTATGGCTACACCTTC.

This chain joins TRBV11-2 and TRBJ1-2; the D gene is possibly TRBD1 (5 bases). Germline CDR1 is SGHAT and CDR2 is FQNNGV. CDR3 length: 14 amino acids. Trimming stripped 1 base from V and 4 bases from J, with 10 bases between. The CDR3 loop reads CASSLGLRGYGYTF. The DNA of the CDR3 is TGTGCCAGCAGCTTAGGCTTGAGGGGCTATGGCTACACCTTC.

This clone came up once. The chain links TRBV5-1 to TRBJ2-1; D possibly corresponds to TRBD2 (5 bases). Trimming removed 4 bases at V and 0 bases at J, with 11 bases between. In germline, CDR1 is SGHRS, CDR2 YFSETQ. The CDR3 is 15 amino acids. CDR3: CASSKDSFSYNEQFF. The CDR3 region has the DNA TGCGCCAGCAGCAAGGACTCGTTCTCCTACAATGAGCAGTTCTTC.

The chain links TRBV6-5 to TRBJ1-5, with TRBD1 as a possible D gene (5 bases). Germline-derived CDR1 and CDR2 are MNHEY and SVGAGI. There are 15 residues in the CDR3. The germline V and J ends were trimmed by 5 bases and 5 bases, with 16 bases remaining between them. The CDR3 loop is CASSLDSLNHQPQHF. The CDR3, as DNA: TGTGCCAGCAGTCTAGACAGCCTAAACCATCAGCCCCAGCATTTT.

This clone was recorded once. This chain links TRBV9 with TRBJ2-6; D ambiguous. Germline CDR1 and CDR2: SGDLS and YYNGEE. V was cut by 1 base and J by 4 bases, with 12 bases left in between. CDR3 length: 16 amino acids. Written as DNA, the CDR3 is TGTGCCAGCAGCGTAATTCCAGGTTCCGGGGCCAACGTCCTGACTTTC. Its protein product is CASSVIPGSGANVLTF.

The V and J genes are TRBV4-1 and TRBJ2-5, with TRBD1 identical over 9 bases. Trimming at V came to 0 bases and at J to 7 bases, leaving 9 bases not matched to a gene. This CDR3 is 16 amino acids long. The germline V gene has CDR1 MGHRA and CDR2 YSYEKL. For the CDR3, the DNA is TGCGCCAGCAGCCAAGATCGGGACAGGGTGGGATCGACCCAGTACTTC. This codes for CASSQDRDRVGSTQYF.

V and J are TRBV5-6 and TRBJ1-5; perhaps TRBD1 as D (5 bases). The ends were cut back, 1 base at V and 2 bases at J, with 10 bases in the middle. The V gene's germline CDR1 is SGHDT and CDR2 YYEEEE. There are 15 residues in the CDR3. CDR3 amino acids: CASSLRAGRNQPQHF. The DNA of the CDR3 is TGTGCCAGCAGCTTGAGGGCAGGGCGCAATCAGCCCCAGCATTTT. Filled out from reference TRBV5-6 and TRBJ1-5, the complete variable domain reads DAGVTQSPTHLIKTRGQQVTLRCSPKSGHDTVSWYQQALGQGPQFIFQYYEEEERQRGNFPDRFSGHQFPNYSSELNVNALLLGDSALYLCASSLRAGRNQPQHFGDGTRLSIL.

A remark on this clone: At the DNA level, this CDR3 is encoded by other sequences in the same sample as well. V and J are TRBV27 and TRBJ2-7; 7 bases fit TRBD2. V shed 1 base and J 7 bases; nucleotides not matched to a gene: 4. This CDR3 spans 13 amino acids. CDR1 MNHEY and CDR2 SMNVEV come from the germline V gene (reference sequence). The CDR3, as DNA: TGTGCCAGCAGTTTATGGGGGGGACGGGAGCAGTACTTC. It encodes CASSLWGGREQYF.

V gene TRBV6-5 combines with J gene TRBJ1-1, with a possible D match to TRBD1 (5 bases). CDR1 is MNHEY and CDR2 is SVGAGI in the germline V gene. V was pared by 5 bases and J by 3 bases, with 10 bases between. The CDR3 is 13 residues long. The CDR3 coding sequence is TGTGCCAGCAGTAGTCGGGGCCACACTGAAGCTTTCTTT. Its translation: CASSSRGHTEAFF.

V is TRBV5-1 and J is TRBJ1-2; D may be TRBD1 (5 bases). CDR3 length: 16 amino acids. Germline loops: CDR1 SGHRS, CDR2 YFSETQ. V lost 5 bases to trimming and J lost 3 bases, with 20 bases between them. This CDR3 reads CASSPKVGRDHYGYTF. The CDR3 nucleotides read TGCGCCAGCAGTCCCAAGGTAGGACGGGACCACTATGGCTACACCTTC.

The chain couples TRBV5-1 to TRBJ2-7; 12 nucleotides align to TRBD2. Trimming removed 5 bases from V and 3 bases from J; junction bases left unmatched: 9. This CDR3 contains 16 residues. Germline V gene data show CDR1 as SGHRS and CDR2 as YFSETQ. The CDR3 coding sequence is TGCGCCAGCAGTCCTGGACTAGCGGGGAACGTCTACGAGCAGTACTTC. Translation gives CASSPGLAGNVYEQYF. Combining the CDR3 with reference TRBV5-1 and TRBJ2-7 gives the whole variable domain KAGVTQTPRYLIKTRGQQVTLSCSPISGHRSVSWYQQTPGQGLQFLFEYFSETQRNKGNFPGRFSGRQFSNSRSEMNVSTLELGDSALYLCASSPGLAGNVYEQYFGPGTRLTVT.

V is TRBV6-5 and J is TRBJ2-3; perhaps TRBD1 as D (5 bases). Trimming stripped 7 bases from V and 1 base from J, with 9 bases between. Germline V gene lookup returns CDR1 MNHEY and CDR2 SVGAGI. The CDR3 has 13 residues. The chain's CDR3 is CASTGFGTDTQYF. CDR3 sequence (DNA): TGTGCCAGCACAGGGTTTGGCACAGATACGCAGTATTTT.

Only one count was recorded for this clone. The V gene is TRBV5-6, the J gene TRBJ2-2; D is perhaps TRBD1 or TRBD2 (5 bases each). V was cut by 4 bases and J by 1 base, with 11 bases left in between. Germline assignment: CDR1 SGHDT and CDR2 YYEEEE. The CDR3 extends over 15 amino acids. Here the CDR3 reads CASSPRDQNTGELFF. Here the CDR3 DNA reads TGTGCCAGCAGCCCACGGGACCAGAACACCGGGGAGCTGTTTTTT.

V and J are TRBV30 and TRBJ1-5; D gene ambiguous. This CDR3 is 13 amino acids long. The V end lost 2 bases, the J end lost 6 bases, and 11 bases lay between the germline ends. Germline CDR1 GTSNPN, CDR2 SVGIG (reference sequence). The chain's CDR3 is CAWSLGDSQPQHF. The CDR3 bases are TGTGCCTGGAGTCTCGGGGATTCTCAGCCCCAGCATTTT.

The chain is built from TRBV6-1 and TRBJ2-3, with 8 bases fitting TRBD1. Germline V gene sequence: CDR1 MNHNS, CDR2 SASEGT. CDR3 length: 16 residues. V lost 2 bases to trimming and J lost 1 base; unmatched junction nucleotides: 5. Written as DNA, the CDR3 is TGTGCCAGCAGTGAAACAGGGGGAGATGGCACAGATACGCAGTATTTT. It specifies CASSETGGDGTDTQYF.

The chain combines TRBV15 with TRBJ2-7, with D possibly matching TRBD1 (6 bases). CDR1 is LNHNV, CDR2 YYDKDF, per germline (reference sequence). The CDR3 runs 12 residues. Trimming shortened V by 8 bases and J by 2 bases, and 10 bases separated the two germline ends. CDR3 in DNA: TGTGCCACCGCCAGGGGTCCCTACGAGCAGTACTTC. As protein: CATARGPYEQYF.

This sequence joins TRBV19 and TRBJ2-3, with D possibly called TRBD1 or TRBD2 (6 bases each). Germline CDR1 LNHDA, CDR2 SQIVND (reference sequence). The CDR3 spans 15 residues. V was clipped by 5 bases and J by 6 bases, with 18 bases between them. The DNA for the CDR3 is TGTGCCAGTAGTTCGGAGGGGACACGGCTCGATACGCAGTATTTT. It codes for CASSSEGTRLDTQYF.

The chain recombines TRBV12-3 or TRBV12-4 with TRBJ1-5; unclear D gene. The CDR3 totals 13 residues. Trimming took off 4 bases at V and 7 bases at J, with 11 bases between the two ends. The CDR3 loop is CASSSKASQPQHF. CDR3 in DNA: TGTGCCAGCAGTTCGAAAGCATCCCAGCCCCAGCATTTT.